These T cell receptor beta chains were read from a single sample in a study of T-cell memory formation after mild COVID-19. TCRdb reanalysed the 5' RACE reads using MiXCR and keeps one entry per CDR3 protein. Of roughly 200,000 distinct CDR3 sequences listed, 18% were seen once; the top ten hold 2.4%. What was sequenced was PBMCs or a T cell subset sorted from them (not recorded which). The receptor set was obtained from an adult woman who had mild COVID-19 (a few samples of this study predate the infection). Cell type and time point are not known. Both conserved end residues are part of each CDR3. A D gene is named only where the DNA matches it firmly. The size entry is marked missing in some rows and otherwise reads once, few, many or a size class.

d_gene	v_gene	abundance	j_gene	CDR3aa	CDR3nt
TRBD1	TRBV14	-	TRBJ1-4	CASSQLTGQREEKLFF	TGTGCCAGCAGCCAATTGACAGGGCAGCGGGAGGAAAAACTGTTTTTT
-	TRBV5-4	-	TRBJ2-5	CASSSGLSRETQYF	TGTGCCAGCAGCTCGGGTTTGTCTCGAGAGACCCAGTACTTC
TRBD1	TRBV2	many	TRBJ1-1	CASRKDRLSEAFF	TGTGCCAGCAGAAAGGACAGGCTTTCTGAAGCTTTCTTT
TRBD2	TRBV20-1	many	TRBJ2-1	CSARGTNLNDNEQFF	TGCAGTGCTAGGGGGACTAATTTAAACGACAATGAGCAGTTCTTC
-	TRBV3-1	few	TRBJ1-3	CASSYFSGNTIYF	TGTGCCAGCAGCTATTTCTCTGGAAACACCATATATTTT
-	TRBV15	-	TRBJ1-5	CATSRDKGFQPQHF	TGTGCCACCAGCAGAGATAAAGGGTTTCAGCCCCAGCATTTT
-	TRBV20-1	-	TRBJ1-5	CSASKSNQPQHF	TGCAGTGCTAGTAAGAGCAATCAGCCCCAGCATTTT
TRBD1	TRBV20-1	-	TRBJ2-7	CSARDGQGSSYEQYF	TGCAGTGCTAGAGACGGACAGGGCTCGTCCTACGAGCAGTACTTC
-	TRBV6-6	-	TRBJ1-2	CASSSFRGDTQGRGYTF	TGTGCCAGCAGTTCTTTCCGGGGGGACACTCAAGGACGGGGCTACACCTTC
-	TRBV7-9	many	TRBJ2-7	CASSAYYEQYF	TGTGCCAGCAGCGCCTACTACGAGCAGTACTTC
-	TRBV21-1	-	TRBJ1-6	CASSPLTDQGTGSSPLHF	TGTGCCAGCAGCCCATTAACGGATCAGGGGACAGGGAGTTCACCCCTCCACTTT
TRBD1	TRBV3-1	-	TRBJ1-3	CASSQGVQGGAGNTIYF	TGTGCCAGCAGCCAAGGGGTCCAGGGGGGAGCTGGAAACACCATATATTTT
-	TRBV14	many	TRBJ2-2	CASSPGRGTGELFF	TGTGCCAGCAGCCCCGGCAGAGGCACCGGGGAGCTGTTTTTT
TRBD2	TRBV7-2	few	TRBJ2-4	CASSPGRGTSGIQYF	TGTGCCAGCAGCCCCGGCCGGGGGACTAGCGGCATTCAGTACTTC
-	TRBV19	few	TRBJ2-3	CASSIGLSDTQYF	TGTGCCAGTAGTATAGGCCTCTCAGATACGCAGTATTTT
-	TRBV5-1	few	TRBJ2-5	CASSFMRDQETQYF	TGCGCCAGCAGCTTTATGCGGGACCAAGAGACCCAGTACTTC
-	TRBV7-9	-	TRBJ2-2	CASSFTVGELFF	TGTGCCAGCAGTTTCACAGTCGGGGAGCTGTTTTTT
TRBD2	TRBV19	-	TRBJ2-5	CASRKSGGALETQYF	TGTGCCAGTAGGAAAAGCGGGGGGGCCCTCGAGACCCAGTACTTC
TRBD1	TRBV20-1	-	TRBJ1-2	CSAATGGRNGYTF	TGCAGTGCTGCGACAGGGGGCAGGAATGGCTACACCTTC
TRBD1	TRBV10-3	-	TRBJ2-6	CAISDTGQASGANVLTF	TGTGCCATCAGTGACACCGGACAGGCCTCTGGGGCCAACGTCCTGACTTTC
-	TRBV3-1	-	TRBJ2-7	CASSLSEPYEQYF	TGTGCCAGCAGCCTCTCGGAACCCTACGAGCAGTACTTC
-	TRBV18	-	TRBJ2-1	CASSPGRQKGNEQFF	TGTGCCAGCTCACCCGGCAGACAGAAGGGCAATGAGCAGTTCTTC
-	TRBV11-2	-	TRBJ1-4	CASSLGLGLEKLFF	TGTGCCAGCAGCTTAGGGCTCGGGCTGGAAAAACTGTTTTTT
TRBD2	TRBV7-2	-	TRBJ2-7	CASSLAGVNFEQYF	TGTGCCAGCAGCCTAGCGGGTGTTAATTTTGAGCAGTACTTC
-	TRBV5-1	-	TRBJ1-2	CASSLDSLNPGYTF	TGCGCCAGCAGCTTGGATAGTTTAAACCCTGGCTACACCTTC
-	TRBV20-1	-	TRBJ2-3	CSATWGSAGTDTQYF	TGCAGTGCTACCTGGGGTAGTGCGGGCACAGATACGCAGTATTTT
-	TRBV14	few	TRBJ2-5	CASSQGFGVGTQYF	TGTGCCAGCAGCCAAGGTTTTGGGGTTGGGACCCAGTACTTC
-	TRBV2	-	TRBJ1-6	CASSEPRNGGSYNSPLHF	TGTGCCAGCAGTGAACCCCGGAACGGGGGCTCCTATAATTCACCCCTCCACTTT
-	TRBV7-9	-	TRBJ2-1	CASSLAGADEQFF	TGTGCCAGCAGCTTAGCTGGGGCGGATGAGCAGTTCTTC
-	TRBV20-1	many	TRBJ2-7	CSADVRGIEQYF	TGCAGTGCGGACGTGAGGGGCATCGAGCAGTACTTC
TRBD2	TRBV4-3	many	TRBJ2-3	CASKRVAGGDTQYF	TGCGCCAGCAAACGGGTAGCGGGTGGGGATACGCAGTATTTT
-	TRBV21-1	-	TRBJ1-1	CASRDRGRLLNTEAFF	TGTGCCAGCAGAGACAGGGGTCGACTTCTGAACACTGAAGCTTTCTTT
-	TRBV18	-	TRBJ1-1	CASSPDRSTEAFF	TGTGCCAGCTCACCAGACCGGTCCACTGAAGCTTTCTTT
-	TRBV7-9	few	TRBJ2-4	CASSSRRAAPRENIQYF	TGTGCCAGCAGCTCCAGGCGGGCAGCACCCCGCGAAAACATTCAGTACTTC
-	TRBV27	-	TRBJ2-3	CASSPWGLIGRSGQQGGDTQYF	TGTGCCAGCAGTCCTTGGGGTTTAATAGGGCGGTCAGGTCAACAGGGTGGCGATACGCAGTATTTT
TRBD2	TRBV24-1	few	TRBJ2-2	CATSDPRTSGNTGELFF	TGTGCCACCAGTGACCCTCGGACTAGCGGGAACACCGGGGAGCTGTTTTTT
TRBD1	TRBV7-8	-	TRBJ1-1	CASSLAGQARGTEAFF	TGTGCCAGCAGCTTAGCGGGACAGGCTCGAGGCACTGAAGCTTTCTTT
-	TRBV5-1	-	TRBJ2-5	CASSDLGGQETQYF	TGCGCCAGTAGTGACTTAGGAGGCCAAGAGACCCAGTACTTC
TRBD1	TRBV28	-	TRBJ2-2	CASRGQGNTGELFF	TGTGCCAGCCGGGGACAGGGGAACACCGGGGAGCTGTTTTTT
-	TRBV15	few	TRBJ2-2	CAITRPTNTGELFF	TGTGCCATTACCAGGCCTACGAACACCGGGGAGCTGTTTTTT
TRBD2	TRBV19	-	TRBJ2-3	CASSLGLAGDTDTQYF	TGTGCCAGTAGTCTCGGACTAGCGGGAGATACAGATACGCAGTATTTT
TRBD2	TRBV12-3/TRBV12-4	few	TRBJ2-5	CASRPTSGGKTQYF	TGTGCCAGCAGACCGACTAGCGGGGGAAAGACCCAGTACTTC
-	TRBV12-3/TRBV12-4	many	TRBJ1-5	CASSLQGSGQPQHF	TGTGCCAGCAGTTTGCAGGGGTCTGGTCAGCCCCAGCATTTT
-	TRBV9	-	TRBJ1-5	CASSGGQINQPQHF	TGTGCCAGCAGCGGAGGTCAGATCAATCAGCCCCAGCATTTT
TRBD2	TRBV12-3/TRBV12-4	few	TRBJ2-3	CASSLASGGSTQYF	TGTGCCAGCAGTTTGGCTAGCGGGGGGTCTACGCAGTATTTT
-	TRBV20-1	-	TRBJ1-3	CSARDRAGRNTIYF	TGCAGTGCTAGAGATCGGGCAGGGAGAAACACCATATATTTT
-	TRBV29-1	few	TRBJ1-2	CSARGSGYTF	TGCAGCGCCAGGGGAAGTGGCTACACCTTC
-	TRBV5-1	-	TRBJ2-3	CASSLGVAFTDTQYF	TGCGCCAGCAGCCTAGGGGTAGCCTTCACAGATACGCAGTATTTT
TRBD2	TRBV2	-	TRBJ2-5	CASRSPGGAQYF	TGTGCCAGCAGATCCCCCGGGGGGGCCCAGTACTTC